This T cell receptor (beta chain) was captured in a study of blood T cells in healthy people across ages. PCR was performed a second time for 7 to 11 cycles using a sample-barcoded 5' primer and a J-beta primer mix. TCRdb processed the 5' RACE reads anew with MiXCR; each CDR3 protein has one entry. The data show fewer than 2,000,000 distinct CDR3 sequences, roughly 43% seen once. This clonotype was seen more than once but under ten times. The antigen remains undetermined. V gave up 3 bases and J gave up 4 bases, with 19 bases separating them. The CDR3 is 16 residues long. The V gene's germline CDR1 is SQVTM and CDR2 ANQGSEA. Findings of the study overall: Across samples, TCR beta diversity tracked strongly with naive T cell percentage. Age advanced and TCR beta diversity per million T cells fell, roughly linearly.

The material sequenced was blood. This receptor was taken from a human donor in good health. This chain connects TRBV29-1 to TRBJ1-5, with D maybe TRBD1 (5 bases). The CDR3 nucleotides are TGCAGCGTTGATCCGGGACGGACTAGGGGAAATCAGCCCCAGCATTTT. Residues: CSVDPGRTRGNQPQHF.